The clone carrying this T cell receptor beta chain came up a few times. This entry comes from a study of preoperative IRX-2 immunotherapy in early breast cancer. Sequenced by immunoSEQ multiplex PCR; TCRdb stores in-frame clones only, minus some. The table records 39,000 or so clones, roughly 80% of them present only once. The treatment here: preoperative locoregional IRX-2 cytokine immunotherapy. Preoperative locoregional IRX-2 cytokine immunotherapy was tested in the phase Ib source study. Here the sequenced sample was tumor tissue, taken after IRX-2 immunotherapy. This receptor was taken from a human donor with breast cancer.

CDR3 DNA sequence: TGCGCCAGCAGCTTGGCCGTGTCGCGGGAGGCCACAGATACGCAGTATTTT. Its protein is CASSLAVSREATDTQYF. The chain uses TRBV5-1 and TRBJ2-3, with 8 bases aligning to TRBD2. This CDR3 spans 17 amino acids. Germline V gene data show CDR1 as SGHRS and CDR2 as YFSETQ. After removal of 0 bases from V and 2 bases from J, the junction contained 8 bases not matched to a gene.